The rows below give T cell receptor beta chains drawn from one sample of a study of T cells in Graves' hyperthyroidism and ophthalmopathy. TCRdb passed the multiplex PCR reads through MiXCR, listing each CDR3 protein once. The sample lists 490,000 or so distinct CDR3 sequences; just under 20% were seen once. Sequencing was done on a sample of blood. The receptors come from a man aged 35 to 55 with Graves' ophthalmopathy. The CDR3 runs from the conserved cysteine through the conserved F or W. A D gene is named only where the DNA matches it firmly. Clone size is stated in some rows and not others, as once, few, many or a class when expanded.

cdr3_aa cdr3_nt d_call v_call clone_size j_call
CASSPDSFYEQYF TGTGCCAGCAGCCCGGACAGCTTCTACGAGCAGTACTTC NA TRBV7-9 many TRBJ2-7
CASSRGLAGGPNNEQFF TGTGCCAGCAGCCGCGGACTAGCGGGAGGGCCAAACAATGAGCAGTTCTTC TRBD2 TRBV28 NA TRBJ2-1
CASSPLAGGPGEQFF TGTGCCAGCAGCCCCTTAGCGGGAGGGCCCGGTGAGCAGTTCTTC TRBD2 TRBV11-3 many TRBJ2-1
CASSEDLGRSNEQFF TGTGCCAGCAGTGAAGATCTCGGGAGGAGTAATGAGCAGTTCTTC TRBD2 TRBV2 many TRBJ2-1
CSARFAGLETQYF TGCAGTGCTAGATTTGCGGGGCTAGAGACCCAGTACTTC NA TRBV20-1 NA TRBJ2-5
CASSLGTASNQPQHF TGTGCCAGCAGCTTAGGGACAGCCAGCAATCAGCCCCAGCATTTT NA TRBV7-9 NA TRBJ1-5
CASSLLGQGGNEQFF TGTGCCAGCAGCCTTTTGGGTCAGGGGGGAAATGAGCAGTTCTTC NA TRBV12-3/TRBV12-4 few TRBJ2-1
CASSLGDNSAQPQHF TGCGCCAGCAGCTTGGGGGACAATTCGGCTCAGCCCCAGCATTTT NA TRBV5-1 few TRBJ1-5
CASSRRGESYNEQFF TGTGCCAGCAGCAGGCGGGGGGAGTCCTACAATGAGCAGTTCTTC TRBD2 TRBV7-2 few TRBJ2-1
CASSQVQGHEQYF TGTGCCAGCAGCCAAGTACAGGGCCACGAGCAGTACTTC NA TRBV3-1 many TRBJ2-7
CSARGGTYEQYF TGCAGTGCTAGAGGAGGGACCTACGAGCAGTACTTC NA TRBV20-1 NA TRBJ2-7
CASRPGGLVADTQYF TGTGCCAGCAGACCGGGGGGTTTGGTGGCAGATACGCAGTATTTT TRBD2 TRBV3-1 many TRBJ2-3
CASSHTEAGGPGETQYF TGTGCCAGCAGCCATACCGAAGCGGGGGGTCCCGGGGAGACCCAGTACTTC TRBD2 TRBV6-1 NA TRBJ2-5
CASSEVPGWGELFF TGTGCCAGCAGTGAAGTGCCGGGGTGGGGGGAGCTGTTTTTT NA TRBV2 many TRBJ2-2
CASLGFFRVHEAFF TGTGCCAGCTTAGGGTTCTTTAGGGTCCATGAAGCTTTCTTT NA TRBV2 NA TRBJ1-1
CASSYGQASGNTIYF TGTGCCAGCAGTTACGGACAGGCCTCTGGAAACACCATATATTTT TRBD1 TRBV6-2/TRBV6-3 few TRBJ1-3
CASSLLPTNTGELFF TGTGCCAGCAGTTTACTCCCTACGAACACCGGGGAGCTGTTTTTT NA TRBV27 few TRBJ2-2
CASSLAGERLFF TGTGCCAGCAGCCTAGCGGGGGAAAGACTGTTTTTT NA TRBV7-2 NA TRBJ1-4
CSARDQRVSYNEQFF TGCAGTGCTAGAGATCAGAGGGTCTCCTACAATGAGCAGTTCTTC NA TRBV20-1 NA TRBJ2-1
CASSLRGLADATSYNEQFF TGTGCCAGCAGCTTACGGGGACTAGCGGACGCGACCTCCTACAATGAGCAGTTCTTC TRBD2 TRBV7-3 NA TRBJ2-1
CASSFSLDRAHTGELFF TGTGCCAGCAGTTTCTCCCTCGACAGGGCCCACACCGGGGAGCTGTTTTTT TRBD1 TRBV12-3/TRBV12-4 NA TRBJ2-2
CASSVGDRLNTEAFF TGTGCCAGCAGCGTAGGAGACAGGTTGAACACTGAAGCTTTCTTT NA TRBV9 NA TRBJ1-1
CASSPSLTTGISDTQYF TGTGCCAGCAGCCCCTCCCTCACGACAGGGATATCAGATACGCAGTATTTT TRBD1 TRBV5-5 many TRBJ2-3
CASSLRAVYSPLHF TGTGCCAGCAGCCTGAGGGCAGTTTACTCACCCCTCCACTTT NA TRBV5-6 few TRBJ1-6
CASSLVAGRRGPRSSYNEQFF TGTGCCAGCAGCTTAGTAGCGGGACGACGAGGTCCGCGTAGCTCCTACAATGAGCAGTTCTTC TRBD2 TRBV11-2 many TRBJ2-1
CAISRAGGYQETQYF TGTGCCATCAGTCGAGCGGGAGGGTACCAAGAGACCCAGTACTTC TRBD2 TRBV10-3 many TRBJ2-5
CASSPSSMNNEQFF TGTGCCAGCTCACCGAGTTCGATGAACAATGAGCAGTTCTTC NA TRBV18 NA TRBJ2-1
CASSLGDRGIQAVAFF TGCGCCAGCAGCTTGGGCGACAGGGGTATCCAGGCGGTAGCTTTCTTT TRBD1 TRBV5-1 many TRBJ1-1
CASSDGQNTEAFF TGTGCCAGCAGTGACGGGCAGAACACTGAAGCTTTCTTT NA TRBV2 NA TRBJ1-1
CASRPHTGLDYEQYF TGTGCCAGCAGGCCGCATACAGGGCTTGACTACGAGCAGTACTTC NA TRBV27 NA TRBJ2-7
CASSFGAGAGETQYF TGTGCCAGCAGCTTTGGAGCGGGAGCGGGAGAGACCCAGTACTTC TRBD2 TRBV7-2 many TRBJ2-5
CASSLEYVGELFF TGTGCCAGCAGCTTAGAATATGTTGGGGAGCTGTTTTTT NA TRBV7-2 many TRBJ2-2
CASSPPTGESTDTQYF TGTGCCAGCTCACCACCGACAGGGGAGAGCACAGATACGCAGTATTTT TRBD1 TRBV18 many TRBJ2-3
CASSQDYRAGELFF TGTGCCAGCAGCCAAGATTACAGGGCCGGGGAGCTGTTTTTT NA TRBV3-1 NA TRBJ2-2
CASSLAKGTVSTDTQYF TGCGCCAGCAGCTTGGCAAAAGGGACAGTTAGCACAGATACGCAGTATTTT TRBD1 TRBV5-1 NA TRBJ2-3
CASGLVTGLLTDTQYF TGTGCTAGTGGTTTGGTAACGGGTCTTCTCACAGATACGCAGTATTTT NA TRBV12-5 NA TRBJ2-3
CATSRVRGLKAGNTIYF TGTGCCACCAGCAGAGTTAGGGGATTGAAGGCTGGAAACACCATATATTTT NA TRBV15 NA TRBJ1-3
CSAYTSGGARETQYF TGCAGTGCTTATACTAGCGGGGGGGCGAGGGAGACCCAGTACTTC TRBD2 TRBV20-1 NA TRBJ2-5
CASSPRDFANEQFF TGTGCCAGCTCGCCACGGGACTTCGCCAATGAGCAGTTCTTC NA TRBV18 many TRBJ2-1
CSARDIKTGGPYPYNEQFF TGCAGTGCTAGAGATATAAAGACTGGCGGGCCGTATCCCTACAATGAGCAGTTCTTC NA TRBV20-1 NA TRBJ2-1
CASSQRLGREAFF TGTGCCAGCAGCCAAAGACTTGGCAGAGAAGCTTTCTTT NA TRBV12-3/TRBV12-4 many TRBJ1-1
CASSVEGSSYGYTF TGTGCCAGCAGCGTAGAGGGCAGCTCCTATGGCTACACCTTC NA TRBV9 NA TRBJ1-2
CPSSPQGREAQYF TGTCCCAGCAGCCCCCAGGGGCGGGAGGCCCAGTACTTC TRBD2 TRBV7-3 NA TRBJ2-5
CASSLSVAGRREQYF TGTGCCAGCAGTTTATCGGTAGCGGGAAGGCGCGAGCAGTACTTC TRBD2 TRBV28 few TRBJ2-7
CASSYLNGEQFF TGTGCCAGCAGCTACCTCAACGGAGAGCAGTTCTTC NA TRBV9 few TRBJ2-1
CASSSRQGDNSPLHF TGTGCCAGCTCCTCTCGACAGGGGGACAATTCACCCCTCCACTTT TRBD1 TRBV18 many TRBJ1-6
CASSWGQGGEMSF TGCGCCAGCAGCTGGGGACAGGGAGGAGAAATGTCCTTC TRBD1 TRBV5-1 few TRBJ1-2
CASSPRGTGYQPQHF TGTGCCAGCAGCCCACGAGGGACAGGTTATCAGCCCCAGCATTTT TRBD1 TRBV27 NA TRBJ1-5
CASSPVFQLNRGYGYTF TGTGCCAGCTCACCAGTTTTTCAGTTGAACAGGGGCTATGGCTACACCTTC TRBD1 TRBV18 NA TRBJ1-2
CASSFNPQAIQYF TGTGCCAGCAGCTTTAACCCCCAAGCCATTCAGTACTTC NA TRBV7-9 few TRBJ2-4
CATKLGGEVLNEQYF TGTGCCACTAAACTTGGCGGGGAGGTCCTCAATGAGCAGTACTTC NA TRBV15 NA TRBJ2-7
CASSRDSSSYNEQFF TGCGCCAGCAGCCGGGACTCCTCCTCCTACAATGAGCAGTTCTTC NA TRBV5-1 many TRBJ2-1
CSARRSGGRYEQYF TGCAGTGCTAGGCGTAGCGGGGGACGCTACGAGCAGTACTTC TRBD2 TRBV20-1 many TRBJ2-7
CASSSGPLLAGDYNEQFF TGTGCCAGCAGCTCCGGCCCCCTTCTAGCGGGAGACTACAATGAGCAGTTCTTC TRBD2 TRBV7-2 few TRBJ2-1
CASIKGGPNTEAFF TGTGCCAGCATCAAAGGGGGCCCGAACACTGAAGCTTTCTTT TRBD1 TRBV28 many TRBJ1-1
CASSQDTLGLAGANEQFF TGCGCCAGCAGCCAAGATACGCTAGGACTAGCGGGAGCCAATGAGCAGTTCTTC TRBD2 TRBV4-1 few TRBJ2-1
CSASGPPRSSYNEQFF TGCAGTGCTTCGGGACCCCCGAGGAGCTCCTACAATGAGCAGTTCTTC NA TRBV20-1 NA TRBJ2-1
CSARDSGEKLFF TGCAGTGCTAGAGATTCAGGGGAAAAACTGTTTTTT NA TRBV20-1 many TRBJ1-4
CASSSKQRTGIGGYTF TGTGCCAGCAGTTCCAAACAACGGACAGGGATCGGTGGCTACACCTTC TRBD1 TRBV12-3/TRBV12-4 few TRBJ1-2
CASSLSPAGTEAFF TGTGCCAGCAGTTTAAGTCCGGCGGGCACTGAAGCTTTCTTT NA TRBV27 few TRBJ1-1